This T cell receptor (beta chain) was sequenced during a study of human T cells and chemical hapten exposure. Study overall: On 2 cm by 2 cm of upper inner arm skin, sensitization was performed with 2% DPC. Study-level results: Expanded TCRs made up significantly more big CDR3 similarity clusters than controls did.

CDR1 and CDR2 (germline): DFQATT, SNEGSKA (reference sequence). V was pared by 6 bases and J by 3 bases, with 11 bases of the junction left unmatched. This CDR3 region has 14 residues. Regarding time point: patch test 3, about 24 weeks after DPC sensitization. Treatment noted: therapeutic diphenylcyclopropenone sensitization with weekly scalp DPC. This clonotype was counted between two and nine times. What it recognizes is unknown. Via MiXCR, TCRdb re-called the RACE reads, giving one row per CDR3 protein. Of 130,000 or so distinct CDR3 sequences in the sample, around 11% are singletons; the top ten hold 2% to 2.5%.

The rearrangement joins TRBV20-1 to TRBJ2-7, with TRBD1 matching 7 bases. The receptor's source is a woman between 50 and 59 years old with alopecia areata. Some clones in this sample may be carry-over from other donors' samples. The input for sequencing was whole blood, taken in connection with sensitization to the hapten diphenylcyclopropenone (DPC). CDR3 region: CSANPTGIVYEQYF. The DNA of the CDR3 is TGCAGTGCCAATCCGACAGGGATTGTCTACGAGCAGTACTTC.